This T cell receptor beta chain originates from a study of T cells in Graves' hyperthyroidism and ophthalmopathy. Amplified TCR beta CDR3 regions derived from RNA transcripts. The HTBI primer set was used in a first-round RT-PCR of the TCR CDR3. TCRdb redid the calling of the multiplex PCR reads with MiXCR, one entry per CDR3 protein. The sample holds 360,000 or so distinct CDR3 sequences; nearly 15% are singletons and the top ten take approximately 19%. CDR1 and CDR2 from the germline V gene are MNHEY and SMNVEV (reference sequence). The CDR3 totals 14 residues. Trimming stripped 2 bases from V and 3 bases from J, with 7 bases between.

The origin of this receptor is a woman aged 60-75 years with Graves' ophthalmopathy. The sample taken for sequencing was blood. The chain couples TRBV27 to TRBJ2-2; D call uncertain. CDR3 nucleotides: TGTGCCAGCAGTTTAAACTGGTACACCGGGGAGCTGTTTTTT. Protein: CASSLNWYTGELFF.